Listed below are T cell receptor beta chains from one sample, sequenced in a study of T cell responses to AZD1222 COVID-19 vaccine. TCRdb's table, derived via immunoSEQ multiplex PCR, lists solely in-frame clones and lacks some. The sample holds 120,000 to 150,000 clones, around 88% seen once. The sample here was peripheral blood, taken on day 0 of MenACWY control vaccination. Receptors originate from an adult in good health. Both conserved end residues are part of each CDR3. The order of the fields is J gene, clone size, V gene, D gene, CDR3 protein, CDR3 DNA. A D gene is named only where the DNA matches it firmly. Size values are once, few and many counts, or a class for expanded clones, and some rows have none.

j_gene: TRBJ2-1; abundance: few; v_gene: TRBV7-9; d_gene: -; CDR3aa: CASSLGISRGGQTSNEQFF; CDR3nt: TGTGCCAGCAGCTTAGGGATTTCGAGGGGGGGCCAAACTAGCAATGAGCAGTTCTTC
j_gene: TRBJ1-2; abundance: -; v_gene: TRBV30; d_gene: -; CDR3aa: CASIANYGYTF; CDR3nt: TGTGCCTCTATAGCTAACTATGGCTACACCTTC
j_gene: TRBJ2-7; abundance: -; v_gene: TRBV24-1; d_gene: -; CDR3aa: CATSEAGRTYEQYF; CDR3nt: TGTGCCACCAGTGAGGCCGGGAGAACCTACGAGCAGTACTTC
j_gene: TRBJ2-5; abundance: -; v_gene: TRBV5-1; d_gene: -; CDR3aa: CASSFGVGETQYF; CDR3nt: TGCGCCAGCAGCTTCGGGGTCGGGGAGACCCAGTACTTC
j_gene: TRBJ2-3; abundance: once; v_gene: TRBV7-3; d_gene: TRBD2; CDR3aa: CASSLTAGGTDTQYF; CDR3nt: TGTGCCAGCAGCTTAACAGCGGGAGGCACAGATACGCAGTATTTT
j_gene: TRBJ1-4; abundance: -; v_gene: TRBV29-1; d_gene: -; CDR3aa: CSVDEGRGVDTNEKLFF; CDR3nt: TGCAGCGTTGACGAAGGACGGGGGGTAGATACTAATGAAAAACTGTTTTTT
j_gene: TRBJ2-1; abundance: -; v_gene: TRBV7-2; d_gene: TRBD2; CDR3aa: CASSRTSGGLGGEQFF; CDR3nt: TGTGCCAGCAGCCGGACTAGCGGGGGACTGGGTGGTGAGCAGTTCTTC
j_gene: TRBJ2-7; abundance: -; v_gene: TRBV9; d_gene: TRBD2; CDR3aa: CASSQGLAGGYTYEQYF; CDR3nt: TGTGCCAGCAGCCAAGGACTAGCGGGGGGGTATACCTACGAGCAGTACTTC
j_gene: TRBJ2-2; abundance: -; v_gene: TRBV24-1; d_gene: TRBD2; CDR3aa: CATSDRPLLAGGTGELFF; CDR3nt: TGTGCCACCAGTGACCGACCCTTACTAGCGGGGGGGACCGGGGAGCTGTTTTTT
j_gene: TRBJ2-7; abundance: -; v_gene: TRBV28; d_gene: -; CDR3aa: CASSLGGTAIYEQYF; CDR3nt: TGTGCCAGCAGTTTAGGGGGGACAGCAATCTACGAGCAGTACTTC
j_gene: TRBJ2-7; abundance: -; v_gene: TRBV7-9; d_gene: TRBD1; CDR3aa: CASSSPGQGAYEQYF; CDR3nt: TGTGCCAGCAGCTCACCGGGACAGGGGGCCTACGAGCAGTACTTC
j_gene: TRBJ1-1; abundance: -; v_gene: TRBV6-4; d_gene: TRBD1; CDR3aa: CASRGQGALNTEAFF; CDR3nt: TGTGCCAGCAGGGGACAGGGGGCCTTGAACACTGAAGCTTTCTTT
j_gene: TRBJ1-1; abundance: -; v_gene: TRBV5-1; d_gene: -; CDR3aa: CAPLIRDWDTEAFF; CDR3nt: TGCGCCCCCCTCATCCGGGACTGGGACACTGAAGCTTTCTTT
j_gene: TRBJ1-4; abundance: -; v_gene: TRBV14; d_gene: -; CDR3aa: CASSRGSRNEKLFF; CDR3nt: TGTGCCAGCAGCCGAGGGAGTCGTAATGAAAAACTGTTTTTT
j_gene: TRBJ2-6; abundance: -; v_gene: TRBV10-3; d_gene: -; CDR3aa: CAISGGVSGANVLTF; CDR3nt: TGTGCCATCAGTGGAGGAGTCTCTGGGGCCAACGTCCTGACTTTC
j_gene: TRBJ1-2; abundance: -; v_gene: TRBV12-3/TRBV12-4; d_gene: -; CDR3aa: CASRPGSYGYTF; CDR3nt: TGTGCCAGCAGACCCGGGTCCTATGGCTACACCTTC
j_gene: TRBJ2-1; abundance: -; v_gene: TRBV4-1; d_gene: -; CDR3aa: CASSQAGGQQFF; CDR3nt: TGCGCCAGCAGCCAGGCTGGGGGACAGCAGTTCTTC
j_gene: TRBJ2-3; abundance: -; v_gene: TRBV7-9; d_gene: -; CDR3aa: CASSAGGDTQYF; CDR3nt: TGTGCCAGCAGCGCCGGAGGGGATACGCAGTATTTT
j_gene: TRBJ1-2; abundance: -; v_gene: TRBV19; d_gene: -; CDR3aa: CASREQGGKRTYGYTF; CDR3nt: TGTGCCAGTAGAGAGCAAGGGGGGAAAAGAACCTATGGCTACACCTTC
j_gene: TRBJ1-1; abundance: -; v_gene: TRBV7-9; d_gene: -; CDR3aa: CASSFDREATEAFF; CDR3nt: TGTGCCAGCAGCTTTGATAGGGAGGCCACTGAAGCTTTCTTT
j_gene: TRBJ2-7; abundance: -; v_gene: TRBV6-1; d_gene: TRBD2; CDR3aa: CASSEGAGVLYEQYF; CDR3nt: TGTGCCAGCAGTGAGGGAGCGGGGGTTTTATACGAGCAGTACTTC
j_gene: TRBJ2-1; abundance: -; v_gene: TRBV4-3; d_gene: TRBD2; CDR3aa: CASSQVLGGKYNEQFF; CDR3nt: TGCGCCAGCAGCCAAGTTCTGGGGGGGAAGTACAATGAGCAGTTCTTC
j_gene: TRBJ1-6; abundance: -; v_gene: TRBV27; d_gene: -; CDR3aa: CASSRDGNSPLHF; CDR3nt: TGTGCCAGCAGTAGGGACGGAAATTCACCCCTCCACTTT
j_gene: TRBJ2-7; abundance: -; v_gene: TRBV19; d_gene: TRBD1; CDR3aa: CASSIVGGQDYYEQYF; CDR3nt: TGTGCCAGTAGTATAGTGGGGGGACAGGATTACTACGAGCAGTACTTC
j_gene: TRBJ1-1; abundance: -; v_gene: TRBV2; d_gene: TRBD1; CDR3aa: CASCRDRGTEAFF; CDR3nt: TGTGCCAGCTGCCGGGACAGGGGAACTGAAGCTTTCTTT
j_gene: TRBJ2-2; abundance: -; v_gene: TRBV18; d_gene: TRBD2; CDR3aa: CASSPVAGNTGELFF; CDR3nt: TGTGCCAGCTCACCAGTAGCGGGGAACACCGGGGAGCTGTTTTTT
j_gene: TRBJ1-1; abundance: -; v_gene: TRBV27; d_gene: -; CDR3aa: CASSITRGKGTEAFF; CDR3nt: TGTGCCAGCAGCATCACCAGGGGCAAGGGCACTGAAGCTTTCTTT
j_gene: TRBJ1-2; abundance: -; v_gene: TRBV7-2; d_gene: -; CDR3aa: CASSVQGRYGYTF; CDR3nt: TGTGCCAGCAGCGTACAGGGTAGATATGGCTACACCTTC
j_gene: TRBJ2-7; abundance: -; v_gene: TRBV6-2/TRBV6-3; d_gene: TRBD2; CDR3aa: CASSYQREGPYEQYF; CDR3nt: TGTGCCAGCAGTTACCAACGGGAGGGCCCCTACGAGCAGTACTTC
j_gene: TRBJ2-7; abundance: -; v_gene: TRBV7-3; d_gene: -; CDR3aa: CASSPHTGEQYF; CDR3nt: TGTGCCAGCAGCCCCCATACAGGGGAGCAGTACTTC
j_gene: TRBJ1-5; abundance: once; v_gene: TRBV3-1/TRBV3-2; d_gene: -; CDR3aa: CASSEALNQPQHF; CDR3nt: TGTGCCAGCAGCGAGGCCCTCAATCAGCCCCAGCATTTT